Here is one TCR beta chain with its context. These data belong to a study of blood T cell repertoires in COVID-19. Study-wide context: The analysed material was cDNA or gDNA that came from T cells, B-cell-depleted T cells, or PBMCs.

In the original workflow: Nucleated cell number was recorded as an estimate derived from reference gene primer amplification. TCRdb keeps only in-frame clones here, not all; method: immunoSEQ multiplex PCR. That table furnishes V, J and clone size, whereas the DNA furnished D and trimming. The data show some 430,000 clones, roughly 87% seen once. The germline CDR1 and CDR2 sequences are SGDLS and YYNGEE. This CDR3 spans 15 amino acids. V was clipped by 0 bases and J by 0 bases; unmatched bases: 0. The J gene is TRBJ1-5, the V gene TRBV9; TRBD1 agrees at 7 bases. The specimen was PBMCs or T cells enriched from blood (not recorded which). The sequence was obtained from a young man who had recovered from COVID-19. The CDR3 DNA reads TGTGCCAGCAGCGTAGAGGGGGCTAGCAATCAGCCCCAGCATTTT. Its translation is CASSVEGASNQPQHF. Full variable domain (remainder filled in from reference TRBV9 and TRBJ1-5): DSGVTQTPKHLITATGQRVTLRCSPRSGDLSVYWYQQSLDQGLQFLIQYYNGEERAKGNILERFSAQQFPDLHSELNLSSLELGDSALYFCASSVEGASNQPQHFGDGTRLSIL.